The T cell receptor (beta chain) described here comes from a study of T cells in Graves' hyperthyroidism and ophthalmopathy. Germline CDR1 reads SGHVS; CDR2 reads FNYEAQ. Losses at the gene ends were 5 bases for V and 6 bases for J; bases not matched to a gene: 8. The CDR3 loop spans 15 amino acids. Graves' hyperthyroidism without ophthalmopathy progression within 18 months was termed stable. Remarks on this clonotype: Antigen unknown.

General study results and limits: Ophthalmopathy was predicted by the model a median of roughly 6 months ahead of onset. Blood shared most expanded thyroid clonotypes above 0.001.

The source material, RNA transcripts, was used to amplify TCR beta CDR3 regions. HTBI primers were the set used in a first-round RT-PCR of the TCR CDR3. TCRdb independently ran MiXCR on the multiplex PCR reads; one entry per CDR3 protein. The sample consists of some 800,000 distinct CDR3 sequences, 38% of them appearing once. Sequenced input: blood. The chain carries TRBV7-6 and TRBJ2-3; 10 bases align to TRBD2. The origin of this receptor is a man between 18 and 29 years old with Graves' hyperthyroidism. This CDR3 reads CASSIQRGGSDTQYF. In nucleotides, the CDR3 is TGTGCCAGCAGCATCCAGCGGGGGGGCTCGGATACGCAGTATTTT.